This TCR beta chain was captured in a study of shared clonotypes between healthy human individuals. Study observations and caveats: Blood was the sole source, and tissue repertoires probably differ.

Germline CDR1 MNHNY, CDR2 SVGAGI (reference sequence). J was trimmed by 5 bases and V by 5 bases; bases with no gene match: 8. The CDR3 extends over 15 amino acids. Comments on this clone: No antigen is known for it.

CD45RA+ naive and CD45RA-negative memory subsets were separated from CD4+ cells. Authors' processing steps: ImmunoSEQ junction-only sequences lacked quality scores, so their filtering differed. Clones were sequenced by immunoSEQ multiplex PCR, and TCRdb holds only the in-frame ones, with some missing. V and J calls and clone size come straight from that table; D and trimming were deduced from the DNA. The table includes under 2.5 million clones, around 93% detected once. V is TRBV6-6 and J is TRBJ1-5; 8 nucleotides line up with TRBD1. Material: naive CD4+ T cells from PBMCs. Stated subset: CD45RA+ positively selected. The sequence came from a man aged 18 to 30 in good health. Some clones in this sample may be carry-over from other donors' samples. The CDR3 bases are TGTGCCAGCAGTGTCCTCGGACAGGGCGATCAGCCCCAGCATTTT. Amino acid sequence: CASSVLGQGDQPQHF.